The rows below give T cell receptor beta chains drawn from one sample of a study of graft-versus-host responses after intestinal transplantation. Repertoires were generated with immunoSEQ multiplex PCR, while TCRdb's copy carries only in-frame clones and drops some. The top ten clones hold less than 0.85% of a sample with fewer than 110,000 clones, about nine tenths of them seen once. For these TCRs, the target antigens are not known. The sample here was unstimulated CD4+ T cells sorted from spleen or lymph node cells, taken before transplant. Every receptor here comes from a human donor who was the organ donor for an intestinal transplant. The CDR3 runs from the conserved cysteine through the conserved F or W.

len | v_gene | CDR3aa
14 | TRBV28 | CASSFAWEALRFRF
15 | TRBV7-3 | CASSLIATGKETQYF
14 | TRBV7-9 | CASSLASGSHEQYF
14 | TRBV7-6 | CASSFTTGTGELFF
14 | TRBV6-5 | CASSWTGVFYEQYF
15 | TRBV18 | CASSPGGTSGYEQYF
17 | TRBV5-1 | CASSEGLAGGSTGELFF
15 | TRBV7-3 | CASSLMAGGITEAFF
16 | TRBV5-1 | CASSLDFPSQGGSAFF
12 | TRBV7-7 | CASSSSPETQYF
14 | TRBV7-9 | CASSSTGTNQPQHF
16 | TRBV10-2 | CASSAYRGQGGEKLFF
15 | TRBV10-3 | CAISPGQGGNQPQHF
16 | TRBV5-4 | CASSPPPGRGVETQYF
15 | TRBV4-1 | CASSQGRSYNSPLHF
12 | TRBV6-6 | CASSPSNSPLHF
15 | TRBV11-2 | CASSVGHRNTGELFF
15 | TRBV5-1 | CASSAHGLASDTQYF
14 | TRBV9 | CASSVEQGMAEQYF
16 | TRBV7-2 | CASSLGVSGGTDTQYF
15 | TRBV5-1 | CASSLSETSNTEAFF
15 | TRBV6-6 | CASREVGSRSYGYTF
13 | TRBV7-7 | CASSSRRDNEQFF
14 | TRBV9 | CASSVAGEVTEAFF
13 | TRBV19 | CASSIDRGTEAFF
9 | TRBV20-1 | CSAIVGQFF
13 | TRBV7-9 | CASSLAKRGGEYF
14 | TRBV14 | CASSQDFTPDTQYF
15 | TRBV19 | CASSTDRVPLNEQFF
11 | TRBV5-1 | CASSLTGEAFF
17 | TRBV2 | CASSDSLSRVDWEGYTF
13 | TRBV11-2 | CASTATGNYEQYF
11 | TRBV20-1 | CSAREYNEQFF
15 | TRBV19 | CASSSPGSGANVLTF
12 | TRBV7-8 | CASTRGSEKLFF
15 | TRBV6-1 | CASRLAGPENEKLFF
15 | TRBV6-6 | CASSYGQGVSNEQFF
14 | TRBV4-2 | CASSQAGARETQYF
16 | TRBV2 | CASSEAGTVSTDTQYF
12 | TRBV5-1 | CASSLGRSLQYF
14 | TRBV5-4 | CASSPGTFSYEQYF
15 | TRBV7-9 | CASSLAVGSTDTQYF